Described below is a single TCR beta chain sequence and its context. Trimming cost V 3 bases and J 4 bases; bases outside gene matches: 3. The CDR3 contains 14 residues. CDR1 is KGHSH, CDR2 LQKENI, per germline. Researchers ran the PCR with 60 Vbeta and 13 Jbeta primers. The method was immunoSEQ multiplex PCR; TCRdb's version includes in-frame clones alone and lacks a portion of them. In the table there are under 200,000 clones, 75% of which are singletons. The source of the sample is a study of cytomegalovirus exposure and HLA in healthy donors. Study at large: A prior analysis found roughly 100 million unique TCR beta sequences from around 190 million T cells.

Specimen: PBMCs. J is TRBJ1-1 and V is TRBV18; 9 bases agree with TRBD1. The TCR comes from a male donor in good health and CMV-seronegative. The CDR3 DNA sequence: TGTGCCAGCTCACCCCAGACAGGGGGCACTGAAGCTTTCTTT. The encoded protein is CASSPQTGGTEAFF.